This TCR beta chain was sequenced for a study of T-cell reconstitution after alpha-beta-depleted transplantation in children. V was pared by 6 bases and J by 7 bases, with 10 bases between. The CDR3 length is 12 residues. A word on this clonotype: The antigen remains undetermined.

Study-level findings and limits: Newly produced T cells mostly provided counts and TCRbeta diversity after one year, as hyperexpanded clones declined. Some patients' high day-60 TCRbeta diversity was traced to surviving recipient T cells and thymic progenitors.

As it was prepared, the TCRbeta library received unique molecular identifiers. MiXCR, applied by TCRdb to the PCR reads, yields one record per CDR3 protein. This sample has 700,000 to 950,000 distinct CDR3 sequences, with roughly 15% found just once. This receptor was taken from a male patient aged 5 to 17 who had a stem cell transplant for acute lymphoblastic leukemia, so the T cells may come from the graft donor. V usage is TRBV12-3 or TRBV12-4 and J usage is TRBJ2-1; D is undetermined. The source was PBMCs, mostly from graft donor cells, collected 360 days after TCRalphabeta/CD19-depleted stem cell transplant. This CDR3 is CASSPYGNEQFF. In DNA, the CDR3 is TGTGCCAGCAGCCCCTATGGGAATGAGCAGTTCTTC.